A selection of T cell receptor beta chains follows, all from one sample in a study of blood T cell repertoires in COVID-19. TCRdb's copy holds only in-frame clones and misses some; the assay was immunoSEQ multiplex PCR. The data contain approximately 300,000 clones, approximately 92% of them singletons. The source material was PBMCs or T cells enriched from blood (not recorded which). The origin of the receptors is a woman aged 25 to 45 who had recovered from COVID-19. CDR3s include the opening cysteine and the closing phenylalanine or tryptophan. Each record gives: V gene, D gene, clone size, J gene, CDR3 protein, CDR3 DNA. D genes are given only for firm matches. The size entry is marked missing in some rows and otherwise reads once, few, many or a size class.

V gene: TRBV4-2
D gene: TRBD2
clone size: -
J gene: TRBJ2-7
CDR3 protein: CASSQAESGGYEQYF
CDR3 DNA: TGTGCCAGCAGCCAAGCTGAAAGCGGGGGCTACGAGCAGTACTTC

V gene: TRBV27
D gene: -
clone size: few
J gene: TRBJ2-2
CDR3 protein: CASSLLSPGSSDGYGELFF
CDR3 DNA: TGTGCCAGCAGTTTACTTTCCCCCGGGTCTAGCGACGGGTACGGGGAGCTGTTTTTT

V gene: TRBV14
D gene: -
clone size: -
J gene: TRBJ1-2
CDR3 protein: CASSQVSGYGYTF
CDR3 DNA: TGTGCCAGCAGCCAAGTGTCGGGCTATGGCTACACCTTC

V gene: TRBV6-6
D gene: -
clone size: -
J gene: TRBJ2-7
CDR3 protein: CASSPDLPNRSYEQYF
CDR3 DNA: TGTGCCAGCAGCCCAGACTTACCCAACCGCTCCTACGAGCAGTACTTC

V gene: TRBV15
D gene: -
clone size: once
J gene: TRBJ1-6
CDR3 protein: CATGQHNSPLHF
CDR3 DNA: TGTGCCACCGGACAGCATAATTCACCCCTCCACTTT

V gene: TRBV29-1
D gene: TRBD1
clone size: -
J gene: TRBJ1-4
CDR3 protein: CSVAWTGGVNEKLFF
CDR3 DNA: TGCAGCGTCGCGTGGACAGGGGGCGTTAATGAAAAACTGTTTTTT

V gene: TRBV5-4
D gene: -
clone size: once
J gene: TRBJ2-1
CDR3 protein: CASSLEPAEGHEQFF
CDR3 DNA: TGTGCCAGCAGCTTGGAGCCAGCGGAGGGCCATGAGCAGTTCTTC

V gene: TRBV28
D gene: -
clone size: -
J gene: TRBJ1-6
CDR3 protein: CASSVQGPRSPLHF
CDR3 DNA: TGTGCCAGCAGTGTGCAGGGCCCTCGTTCACCCCTCCACTTT

V gene: TRBV18
D gene: -
clone size: -
J gene: TRBJ1-6
CDR3 protein: CASSPPSSPLHF
CDR3 DNA: TGTGCCAGCTCACCACCCTCTTCACCCCTCCACTTT

V gene: TRBV5-1
D gene: TRBD2
clone size: -
J gene: TRBJ2-3
CDR3 protein: CASSFSGTSGGTDTQYF
CDR3 DNA: TGCGCCAGCAGCTTTTCCGGGACTAGCGGGGGCACAGATACGCAGTATTTT

V gene: TRBV28
D gene: -
clone size: -
J gene: TRBJ1-5
CDR3 protein: CASSRGGSVQPQHF
CDR3 DNA: TGTGCCAGCAGTCGCGGGGGGTCCGTCCAGCCCCAGCATTTT

V gene: TRBV4-3
D gene: -
clone size: -
J gene: TRBJ1-5
CDR3 protein: CASSQDRPKERNQPQHF
CDR3 DNA: TGCGCCAGCAGCCAAGATCGCCCCAAGGAGCGCAATCAGCCCCAGCATTTT

V gene: TRBV9
D gene: -
clone size: -
J gene: TRBJ1-5
CDR3 protein: CASSVVAGALWQPQHF
CDR3 DNA: TGTGCCAGCAGCGTAGTGGCAGGGGCTTTGTGGCAGCCCCAGCATTTT

V gene: TRBV7-2
D gene: -
clone size: few
J gene: TRBJ1-5
CDR3 protein: CASSSTSNQPQHF
CDR3 DNA: TGTGCCAGCAGCTCGACTTCCAATCAGCCCCAGCATTTT

V gene: TRBV10-1
D gene: -
clone size: -
J gene: TRBJ1-1
CDR3 protein: CAQGGGDTEAFF
CDR3 DNA: TGCGCCCAAGGCGGGGGGGACACTGAAGCTTTCTTT

V gene: TRBV25-1
D gene: TRBD2
clone size: -
J gene: TRBJ2-1
CDR3 protein: CASSDRLANNEQFF
CDR3 DNA: TGTGCCAGCAGTGACCGACTAGCAAACAATGAGCAGTTCTTC

V gene: TRBV30
D gene: TRBD2
clone size: -
J gene: TRBJ2-3
CDR3 protein: CAWSRLAGGTDTQYF
CDR3 DNA: TGTGCCTGGAGCCGACTAGCGGGGGGGACAGATACGCAGTATTTT

V gene: TRBV19
D gene: -
clone size: -
J gene: TRBJ2-2
CDR3 protein: CASKGWRDRMKTNTGELFF
CDR3 DNA: TGTGCCAGTAAGGGTTGGCGGGACCGGATGAAAACAAACACCGGGGAGCTGTTTTTT

V gene: TRBV4-1
D gene: TRBD1
clone size: -
J gene: TRBJ2-7
CDR3 protein: CASSQDPGQGFGEQYF
CDR3 DNA: TGCGCCAGCAGCCAAGATCCGGGACAGGGGTTCGGAGAGCAGTACTTC

V gene: TRBV28
D gene: TRBD1
clone size: -
J gene: TRBJ1-2
CDR3 protein: CASRTQQGGFGYTF
CDR3 DNA: TGTGCCAGCAGAACCCAACAGGGGGGTTTTGGCTACACCTTC

V gene: TRBV4-3
D gene: -
clone size: -
J gene: TRBJ1-6
CDR3 protein: CASSQTPGSYNSPLHF
CDR3 DNA: TGCGCCAGCAGCCAGACGCCCGGGTCTTATAATTCACCCCTCCACTTT

V gene: TRBV28
D gene: -
clone size: -
J gene: TRBJ1-2
CDR3 protein: CASSPPQTGYGYTF
CDR3 DNA: TGTGCCAGCAGTCCCCCCCAGACAGGCTATGGCTACACCTTC

V gene: TRBV5-4
D gene: -
clone size: few
J gene: TRBJ2-7
CDR3 protein: CASSFLGRIAPEQYF
CDR3 DNA: TGTGCCAGCAGCTTCCTTGGCAGGATTGCCCCCGAGCAGTACTTC

V gene: TRBV7-2
D gene: -
clone size: -
J gene: TRBJ2-1
CDR3 protein: CASSLVLTGEQFF
CDR3 DNA: TGTGCCAGCAGCTTAGTCCTCACGGGTGAGCAGTTCTTC

V gene: TRBV7-2
D gene: TRBD2
clone size: -
J gene: TRBJ2-1
CDR3 protein: CASSLGTSGSFREQFF
CDR3 DNA: TGTGCCAGCAGCTTAGGTACTAGCGGGAGTTTCCGTGAGCAGTTCTTC

V gene: TRBV11-1
D gene: -
clone size: -
J gene: TRBJ1-3
CDR3 protein: CASSLSGLSGNTIYF
CDR3 DNA: TGTGCCAGCAGCTTAAGCGGACTCTCTGGAAACACCATATATTTT

V gene: TRBV9
D gene: -
clone size: -
J gene: TRBJ2-1
CDR3 protein: CASSPTWGPGEQFF
CDR3 DNA: TGTGCCAGCAGCCCTACTTGGGGCCCCGGTGAGCAGTTCTTC

V gene: TRBV7-6
D gene: TRBD1
clone size: -
J gene: TRBJ2-2
CDR3 protein: CASSSGTGRNTGELFF
CDR3 DNA: TGTGCCAGCAGCTCAGGGACAGGGCGGAACACCGGGGAGCTGTTTTTT

V gene: TRBV10-3
D gene: TRBD1
clone size: -
J gene: TRBJ1-2
CDR3 protein: CATRQGLGYTF
CDR3 DNA: TGTGCCACCCGACAGGGACTTGGCTACACCTTC

V gene: TRBV19
D gene: TRBD1
clone size: -
J gene: TRBJ1-1
CDR3 protein: CATKRGTGANTEAFF
CDR3 DNA: TGTGCCACTAAAAGGGGGACAGGCGCGAACACTGAAGCTTTCTTT

V gene: TRBV28
D gene: -
clone size: -
J gene: TRBJ1-1
CDR3 protein: CASSTGQHTEAFF
CDR3 DNA: TGTGCCAGCAGTACTGGACAGCACACTGAAGCTTTCTTT

V gene: TRBV2
D gene: -
clone size: -
J gene: TRBJ1-3
CDR3 protein: CASSEGRPSGNTIYF
CDR3 DNA: TGTGCCAGCAGTGAAGGCAGGCCCTCTGGAAACACCATATATTTT

V gene: TRBV7-6
D gene: TRBD2
clone size: -
J gene: TRBJ2-1
CDR3 protein: CASSAETSGVSYNEQFF
CDR3 DNA: TGTGCCAGCAGCGCAGAGACTAGCGGGGTCTCCTACAATGAGCAGTTCTTC